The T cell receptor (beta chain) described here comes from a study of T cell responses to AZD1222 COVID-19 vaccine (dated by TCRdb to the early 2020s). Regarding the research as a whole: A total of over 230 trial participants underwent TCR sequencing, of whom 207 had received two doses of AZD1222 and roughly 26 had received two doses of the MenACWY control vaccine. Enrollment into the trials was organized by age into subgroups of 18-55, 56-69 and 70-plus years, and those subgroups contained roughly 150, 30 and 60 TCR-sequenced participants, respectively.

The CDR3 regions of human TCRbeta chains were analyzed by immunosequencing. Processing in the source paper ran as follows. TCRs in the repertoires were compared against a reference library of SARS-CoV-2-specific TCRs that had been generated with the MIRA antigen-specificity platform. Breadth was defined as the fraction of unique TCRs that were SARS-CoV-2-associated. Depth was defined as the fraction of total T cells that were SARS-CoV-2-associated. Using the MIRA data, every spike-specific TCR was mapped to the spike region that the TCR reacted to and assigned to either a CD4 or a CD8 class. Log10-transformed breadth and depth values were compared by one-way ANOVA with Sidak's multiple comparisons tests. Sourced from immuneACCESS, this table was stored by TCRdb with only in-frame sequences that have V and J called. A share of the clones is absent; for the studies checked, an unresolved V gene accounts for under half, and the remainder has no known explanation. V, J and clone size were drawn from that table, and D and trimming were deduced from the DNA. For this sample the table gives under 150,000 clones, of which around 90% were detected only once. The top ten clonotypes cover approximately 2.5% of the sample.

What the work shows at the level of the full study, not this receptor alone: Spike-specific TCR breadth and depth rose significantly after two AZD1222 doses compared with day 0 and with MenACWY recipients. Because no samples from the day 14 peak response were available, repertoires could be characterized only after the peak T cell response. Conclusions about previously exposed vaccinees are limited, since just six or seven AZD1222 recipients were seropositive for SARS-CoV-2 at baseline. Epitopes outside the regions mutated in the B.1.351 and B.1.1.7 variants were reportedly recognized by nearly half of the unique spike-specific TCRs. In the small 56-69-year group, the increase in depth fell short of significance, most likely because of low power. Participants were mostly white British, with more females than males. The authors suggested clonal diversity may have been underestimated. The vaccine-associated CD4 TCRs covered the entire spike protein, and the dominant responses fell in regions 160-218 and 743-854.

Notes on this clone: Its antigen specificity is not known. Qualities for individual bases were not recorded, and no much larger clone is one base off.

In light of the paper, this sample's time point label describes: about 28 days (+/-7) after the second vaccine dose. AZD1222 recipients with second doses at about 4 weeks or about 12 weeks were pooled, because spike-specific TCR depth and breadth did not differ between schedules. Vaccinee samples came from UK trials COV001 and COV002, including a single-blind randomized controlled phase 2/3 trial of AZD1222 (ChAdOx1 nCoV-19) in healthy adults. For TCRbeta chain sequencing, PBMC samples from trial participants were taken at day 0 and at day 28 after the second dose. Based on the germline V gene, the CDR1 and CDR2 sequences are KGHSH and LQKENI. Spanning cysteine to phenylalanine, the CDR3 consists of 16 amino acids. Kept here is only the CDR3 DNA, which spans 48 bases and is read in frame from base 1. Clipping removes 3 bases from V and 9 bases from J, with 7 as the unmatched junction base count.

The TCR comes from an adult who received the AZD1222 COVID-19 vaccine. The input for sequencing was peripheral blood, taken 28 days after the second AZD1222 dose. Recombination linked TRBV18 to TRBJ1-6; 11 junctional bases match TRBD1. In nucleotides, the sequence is TGTGCCAGCTCACCCACCCGGGACAGGGGGAGTTCACCCCTCCACTTT. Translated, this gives CASSPTRDRGSSPLHF. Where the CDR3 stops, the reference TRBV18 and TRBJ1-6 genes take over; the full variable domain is NAGVMQNPRHLVRRRGQEARLRCSPMKGHSHVYWYRQLPEEGLKFMVYLQKENIIDESGMPKERFSAEFPKEGPSILRIQQVVRGDSAAYFCASSPTRDRGSSPLHFGNGTRLTVT.